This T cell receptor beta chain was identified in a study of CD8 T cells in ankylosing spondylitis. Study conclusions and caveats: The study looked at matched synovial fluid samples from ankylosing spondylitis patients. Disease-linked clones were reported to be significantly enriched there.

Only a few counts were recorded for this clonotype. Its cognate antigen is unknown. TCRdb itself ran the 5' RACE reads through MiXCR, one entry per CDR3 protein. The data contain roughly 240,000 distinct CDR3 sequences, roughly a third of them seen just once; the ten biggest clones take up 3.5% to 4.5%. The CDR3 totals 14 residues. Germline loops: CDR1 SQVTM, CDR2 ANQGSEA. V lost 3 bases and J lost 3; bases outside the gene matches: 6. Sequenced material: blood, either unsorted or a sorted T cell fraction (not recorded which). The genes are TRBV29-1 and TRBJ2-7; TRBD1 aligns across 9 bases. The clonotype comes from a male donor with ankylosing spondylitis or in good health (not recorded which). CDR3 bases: TGCAGCGTTGATCAGGGACAGGGAGGCTACGAGCAGTACTTC. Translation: CSVDQGQGGYEQYF.